This T cell receptor beta chain was recorded in a study of blood T cell repertoires in COVID-19. As for the study in general: From the United States, Italy and Spain came samples of acute and convalescent COVID-19. The cDNA or gDNA used as material had been derived from T cells, B-cell-depleted T cells, or PBMCs.

Methods used by the authors: Reference gene primers were amplified, and this amplification served to estimate nucleated cell counts. The repertoire was sequenced with immunoSEQ multiplex PCR; TCRdb's copy has only in-frame clones and lacks some. V, J and clone size are those of that table, while D and trimming were read from the DNA. The table records roughly 73,000 clones, more than 70% of them present only once. Germline V gene sequence: CDR1 SGHRS, CDR2 YFSETQ. V trimming: 5 bases; J trimming: 3 bases; junction bases outside the gene matches: 7. This CDR3 spans 16 amino acids. This receptor was obtained from a human donor in a cohort sampled during active COVID-19. This rearrangement joins TRBV5-1 to TRBJ2-3; 12 positions agree with TRBD2. Sequences were obtained from peripheral blood. CDR3 in amino acids: CASRGSGLAGTDTQYF. CDR3 DNA: TGCGCCAGCAGGGGTAGCGGACTAGCGGGGACAGATACGCAGTATTTT.